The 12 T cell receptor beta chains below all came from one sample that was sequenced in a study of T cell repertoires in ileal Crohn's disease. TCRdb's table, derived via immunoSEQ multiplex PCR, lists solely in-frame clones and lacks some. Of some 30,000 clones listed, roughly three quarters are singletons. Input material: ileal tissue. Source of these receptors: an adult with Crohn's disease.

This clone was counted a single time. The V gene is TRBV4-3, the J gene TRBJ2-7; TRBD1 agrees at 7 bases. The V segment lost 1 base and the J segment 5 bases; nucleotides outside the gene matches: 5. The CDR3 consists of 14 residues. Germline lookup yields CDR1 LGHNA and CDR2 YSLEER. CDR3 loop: CASSQGGDRDEQYF. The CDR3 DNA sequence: TGCGCCAGCAGCCAAGGAGGCGACAGGGACGAGCAGTACTTC.

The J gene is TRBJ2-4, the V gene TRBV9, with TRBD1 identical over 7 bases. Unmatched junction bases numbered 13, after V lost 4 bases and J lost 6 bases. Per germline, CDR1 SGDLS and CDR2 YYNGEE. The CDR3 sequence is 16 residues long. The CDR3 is CASSPSTGVAVNIQYF. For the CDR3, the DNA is TGTGCCAGCAGCCCGTCTACAGGGGTAGCCGTAAACATTCAGTACTTC.

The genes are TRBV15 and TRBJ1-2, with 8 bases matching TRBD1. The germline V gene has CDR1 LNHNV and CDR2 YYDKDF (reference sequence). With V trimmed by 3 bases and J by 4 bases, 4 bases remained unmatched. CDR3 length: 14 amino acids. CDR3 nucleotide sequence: TGTGCCACCAGCAGTACAGGGGGAGTCTATGGCTACACCTTC. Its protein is CATSSTGGVYGYTF.

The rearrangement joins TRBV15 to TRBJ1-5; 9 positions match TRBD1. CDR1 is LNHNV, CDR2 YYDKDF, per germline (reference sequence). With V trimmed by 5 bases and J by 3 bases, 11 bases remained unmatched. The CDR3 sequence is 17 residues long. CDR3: CATSDRDRASNNQPQHF. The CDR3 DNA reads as TGTGCCACCAGCGACCGGGACAGGGCATCCAACAATCAGCCCCAGCATTTT.

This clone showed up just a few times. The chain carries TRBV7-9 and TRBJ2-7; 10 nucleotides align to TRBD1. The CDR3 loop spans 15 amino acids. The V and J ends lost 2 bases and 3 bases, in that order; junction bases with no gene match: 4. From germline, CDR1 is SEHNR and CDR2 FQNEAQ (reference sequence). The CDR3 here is CASSLKGQGNYEQYF. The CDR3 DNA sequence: TGTGCCAGCAGCTTAAAGGGACAGGGGAACTACGAGCAGTACTTC.

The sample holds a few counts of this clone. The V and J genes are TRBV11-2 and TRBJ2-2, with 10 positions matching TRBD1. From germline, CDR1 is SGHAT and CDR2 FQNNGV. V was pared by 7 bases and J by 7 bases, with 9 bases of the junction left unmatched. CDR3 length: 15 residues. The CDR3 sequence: CASTDRGRSVGELFF. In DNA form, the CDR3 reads TGTGCCAGCACCGACAGGGGGCGATCGGTCGGGGAGCTGTTTTTT.

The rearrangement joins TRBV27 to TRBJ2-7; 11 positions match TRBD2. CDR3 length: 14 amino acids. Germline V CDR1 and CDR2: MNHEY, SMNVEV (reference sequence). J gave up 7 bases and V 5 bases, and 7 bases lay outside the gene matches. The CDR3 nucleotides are TGTGCCAGCAGTGTAGCGGGGGGGCTGGAGGAGCAGTACTTC. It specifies CASSVAGGLEEQYF.

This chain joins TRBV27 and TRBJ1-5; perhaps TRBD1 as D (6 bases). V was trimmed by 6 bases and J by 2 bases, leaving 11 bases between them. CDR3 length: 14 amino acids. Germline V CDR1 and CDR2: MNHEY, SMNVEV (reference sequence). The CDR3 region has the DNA TGTGCCAGCAGGGACAGTCTTGGCAATCAGCCCCAGCATTTT. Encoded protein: CASRDSLGNQPQHF.

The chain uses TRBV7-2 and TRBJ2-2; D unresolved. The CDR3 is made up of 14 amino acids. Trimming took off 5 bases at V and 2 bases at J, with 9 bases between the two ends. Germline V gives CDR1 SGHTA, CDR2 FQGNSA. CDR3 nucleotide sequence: TGTGCCAGCAGCCATGGGCCTAACACCGGGGAGCTGTTTTTT. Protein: CASSHGPNTGELFF.

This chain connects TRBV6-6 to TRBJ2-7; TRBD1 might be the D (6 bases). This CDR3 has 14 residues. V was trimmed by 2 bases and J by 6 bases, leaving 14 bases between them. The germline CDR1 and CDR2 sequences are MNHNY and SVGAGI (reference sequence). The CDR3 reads CASSYGSTGREQYF. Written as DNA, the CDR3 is TGTGCCAGCAGTTACGGATCCACAGGGCGCGAGCAGTACTTC.

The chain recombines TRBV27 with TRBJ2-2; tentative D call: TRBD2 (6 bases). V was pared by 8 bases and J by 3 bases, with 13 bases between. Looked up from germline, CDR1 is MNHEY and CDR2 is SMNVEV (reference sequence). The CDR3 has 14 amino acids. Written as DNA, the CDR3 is TGTGCCAGCGTAGGGGACTTTTACACCGGGGAGCTGTTTTTT. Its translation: CASVGDFYTGELFF.

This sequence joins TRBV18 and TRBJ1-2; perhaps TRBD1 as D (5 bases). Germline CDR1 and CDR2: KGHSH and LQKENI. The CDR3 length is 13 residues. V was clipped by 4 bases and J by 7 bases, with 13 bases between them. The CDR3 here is CASSLRLGGGYTF. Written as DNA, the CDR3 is TGTGCCAGCTCACTCCGTCTGGGGGGTGGCTACACCTTC. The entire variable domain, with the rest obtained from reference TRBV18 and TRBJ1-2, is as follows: NAGVMQNPRHLVRRRGQEARLRCSPMKGHSHVYWYRQLPEEGLKFMVYLQKENIIDESGMPKERFSAEFPKEGPSILRIQQVVRGDSAAYFCASSLRLGGGYTFGSGTRLTVV.